Below are 21 T cell receptor beta chains sequenced from a single sample in a study of blood T cell repertoires in COVID-19. Data came from immunoSEQ multiplex PCR; TCRdb stores just in-frame clones and leaves some out. Counted here are 330,000 or so clones, about 87% occurring once; the ten biggest clones make up over 4.5%. The specimen sequenced was PBMCs or T cells enriched from blood (not recorded which). These receptor sequences come from a man between 25 and 39 years old who had recovered from COVID-19.

The chain employs TRBV27 and TRBJ1-5; no definite D call. There are 17 residues in the CDR3. The ends were cut back, 5 bases at V and 2 bases at J, with 19 bases in the middle. Per the germline V gene, CDR1 is MNHEY and CDR2 is SMNVEV (reference sequence). CDR3 amino acids: CASSPRPELGRNQPQHF. DNA for the CDR3: TGTGCCAGCAGTCCCCGTCCCGAATTGGGCCGCAATCAGCCCCAGCATTTT.

The V call is TRBV3-1 (or the pseudogene TRBV3-2), the J call TRBJ2-1; D gene uncertain. Germline CDR1 LGHDT, CDR2 YNNKEL (reference sequence). Trimming pared 5 bases from V and 6 bases from J, leaving 11 bases between. The CDR3 loop spans 13 amino acids. The chain's CDR3 is CASSSPGSNEQFF. As DNA, the CDR3 is TGTGCCAGCAGCTCCCCAGGTAGCAATGAGCAGTTCTTC.

The V gene is TRBV15, the J gene TRBJ1-1; a weak D match, TRBD1 (6 bases). CDR1 LNHNV and CDR2 YYDKDF come from the germline V gene (reference sequence). The CDR3 is 15 amino acids. V was trimmed by 0 bases and J by 3 bases, leaving 11 bases between them. The CDR3 bases are TGTGCCACCAGCAGAGAGCCAGGGGTGTACACTGAAGCTTTCTTT. This translates into CATSREPGVYTEAFF.

The chain has TRBV20-1 and TRBJ2-2; D is possibly TRBD2 (6 bases). Germline V gene data show CDR1 as DFQATT and CDR2 as SNEGSKA (reference sequence). V was clipped by 3 bases and J by 1 base, with 12 bases between them. The CDR3 contains 15 residues. The chain's CDR3 is CSASTGTLNTGELFF. Here the CDR3 DNA reads TGCAGTGCTAGTACCGGGACTTTGAACACCGGGGAGCTGTTTTTT.

V usage is TRBV30 and J usage is TRBJ1-5, with D possibly being TRBD1 (6 bases). Germline CDR1 is GTSNPN and CDR2 is SVGIG (reference sequence). This CDR3 is 15 amino acids long. V dropped 0 bases and J dropped 4 bases, with 13 bases sitting between them. The CDR3, as DNA: TGTGCCTGGAGTGTACGAGACAGGAGAAATCAGCCCCAGCATTTT. Its protein product is CAWSVRDRRNQPQHF. The whole variable domain, filled in from reference TRBV30 and TRBJ1-5, reads SQTIHQWPATLVQPVGSPLSLECTVEGTSNPNLYWYRQAAGRGLQLLFYSVGIGQISSEVPQNLSASRPQDRQFILSSKKLLLSDSGFYLCAWSVRDRRNQPQHFGDGTRLSIL.

CDR3 nucleotides: TGCGCCAGCAGCCTTCGGAGGGACACCGGGGAGCTGTTTTTT. Its protein product is CASSLRRDTGELFF. V gene TRBV4-1 combines with J gene TRBJ2-2; D is perhaps TRBD2 (6 bases). CDR1 and CDR2 from the germline V gene are MGHRA and YSYEKL. There are 14 residues in the CDR3. Trimming removed 4 bases at V and 3 bases at J, with 9 bases between.

The CDR3 reads CASSARTGEGEKLFF. The CDR3 nucleotides read TGTGCCAGCAGCGCCCGGACAGGGGAAGGTGAAAAACTGTTTTTT. The genes are TRBV13 and TRBJ1-4; 9 nucleotides align to TRBD1. Germline V lookup: CDR1 PRHDT, CDR2 FYEKMQ (reference sequence). The CDR3 length is 15 residues. Trimming at V came to 5 bases and at J to 7 bases, leaving 8 bases not matched to a gene.

This chain joins TRBV6-5 and TRBJ1-2; D is perhaps TRBD1 (5 bases). Germline V gene data show CDR1 as MNHEY and CDR2 as SVGAGI. The V gene lost 2 bases and the J gene lost 3 bases, with 13 bases spanning the gap. The CDR3 loop spans 15 amino acids. CDR3 sequence (DNA): TGTGCCAGCAGTTACGCCGAGACAGCAGACTATGGCTACACCTTC. It translates to CASSYAETADYGYTF.

The V call is TRBV18, the J call TRBJ2-2; D unresolved. This CDR3 has 14 residues. Germline V gene data show CDR1 as KGHSH and CDR2 as LQKENI. Trimming took 1 base from V and 3 from J, leaving 6 bases between them. DNA for the CDR3: TGTGCCAGCTCACCACTACGGGACACCGGGGAGCTGTTTTTT. Translation: CASSPLRDTGELFF.

Note on this clone: The sample holds other DNA sequences that translate to the same CDR3. The J gene is TRBJ1-1, the V gene TRBV3-1 (or the pseudogene TRBV3-2), with D unclear. V lost 1 base to trimming and J lost 0 bases, with 6 bases between them. This CDR3 is built from 14 residues. Germline values: CDR1 LGHDT, CDR2 YNNKEL (reference sequence). The CDR3 DNA follows: TGTGCCAGCAGCCAAGGGAGGGTGAACACTGAAGCTTTCTTT. This gives the protein CASSQGRVNTEAFF.

The chain couples TRBV6-5 to TRBJ2-7; possibly TRBD2 for D (7 bases). The V and J ends lost 6 bases and 0 bases respectively, with 15 bases between them. CDR1 and CDR2 from the germline V gene are MNHEY and SVGAGI. The CDR3 contains 15 residues. The chain's CDR3 is CASRAGQTSSYEQYF. The CDR3, as DNA: TGTGCCAGCAGAGCGGGACAAACCAGCTCCTACGAGCAGTACTTC.

The rearrangement links TRBV23-1 to TRBJ1-5; weak D call: TRBD1 (6 bases). TRBV23-1 is designated an ORF whose function remains uncertain. The germline V and J ends were trimmed by 4 bases and 1 base, with 17 bases remaining between them. There are 17 residues in the CDR3. The CDR3 DNA follows: TGCGCCAGCAGTCTCATATTCAGGGGTCCCAGCAATCAGCCCCAGCATTTT. Translation: CASSLIFRGPSNQPQHF.

The chain recombines TRBV20-1 with TRBJ1-1, with D unresolved. Per germline, CDR1 DFQATT and CDR2 SNEGSKA (reference sequence). The CDR3 loop spans 13 amino acids. Trimming pared 3 bases from V and 8 bases from J, leaving 16 bases between. This chain's CDR3 is CSASGYPSREAFF. CDR3 nucleotides: TGCAGTGCTAGTGGGTACCCCAGCAGGGAAGCTTTCTTT.

V is TRBV6-1 and J is TRBJ1-4, with TRBD1 as a possible D gene (5 bases). Germline V gives CDR1 MNHNS, CDR2 SASEGT. Between the trimmed V and J ends, which lost 0 bases and 5 bases, there was a span of 22 bases. The CDR3 consists of 19 residues. The CDR3 is CASSEALRGFLGQNEKLFF. The CDR3 nucleotides are TGTGCCAGCAGTGAAGCGCTTCGGGGGTTTTTGGGCCAGAATGAAAAACTGTTTTTT.

This sequence joins TRBV7-9 and TRBJ2-1; 8 bases agree with TRBD2. This CDR3 comprises 17 residues. V was pared by 1 base and J by 5 bases, with 10 bases of the junction left unmatched. Per germline, CDR1 SEHNR and CDR2 FQNEAQ (reference sequence). The CDR3 DNA is TGTGCCAGCAGCTTAGGGCCCCTGGCGGGGGGTAACAATGAGCAGTTCTTC. Amino acids: CASSLGPLAGGNNEQFF. Drawing the rest from reference TRBV7-9 and TRBJ2-1, the complete variable domain is DTGVSQNPRHKITKRGQNVTFRCDPISEHNRLYWYRQTLGQGPEFLTYFQNEAQLEKSRLLSDRFSAERPKGSFSTLEIQRTEQGDSAMYLCASSLGPLAGGNNEQFFGPGTRLTVL.

The V call is TRBV7-2, the J call TRBJ1-2; D might be TRBD1 (5 bases). There are 13 residues in the CDR3. Germline V CDR1 and CDR2: SGHTA, FQGNSA. Trimming cost V 5 bases and J 2 bases, with 9 bases left between them. For the CDR3, the DNA is TGTGCCAGCAGCCCGGACAAGAACTATGGCTACACCTTC. Protein sequence: CASSPDKNYGYTF. The full variable domain, completed using reference TRBV7-2 and TRBJ1-2, is GAGVSQSPSNKVTEKGKDVELRCDPISGHTALYWYRQSLGQGLEFLIYFQGNSAPDKSGLPSDRFSAERTGGSVSTLTIQRTQQEDSAVYLCASSPDKNYGYTFGSGTRLTVV.

The rearrangement links TRBV5-1 to TRBJ2-2, with D tentatively TRBD1 (6 bases). The CDR3 runs to 14 residues. Germline V lookup: CDR1 SGHRS, CDR2 YFSETQ. V lost 4 bases and J lost 4, with 11 bases in between. The CDR3 reads CASSLEQGTGELFF. CDR3 DNA sequence: TGCGCCAGCAGCCTTGAACAGGGCACCGGGGAGCTGTTTTTT.

The chain has TRBV5-7 and TRBJ1-5, with D perhaps TRBD1 (5 bases). TRBV5-7 is given ORF status, its function remaining uncertain. Trimming stripped 4 bases from V and 0 bases from J, with 17 bases between. The CDR3 has 17 amino acids. The CDR3 is CASSLDDSVYSNQPQHF. As DNA, the CDR3 is TGTGCCAGCAGCCTGGATGACAGCGTCTATAGCAATCAGCCCCAGCATTTT.

V and J are TRBV6-1 and TRBJ2-7; D is unclear. V shed 2 bases and J shed 0 bases, with 11 bases lying between them. CDR1 is MNHNS, CDR2 SASEGT, per germline. The CDR3 has 15 residues. Here the CDR3 reads CASSEPSLLSYEQYF. DNA of the CDR3: TGTGCCAGCAGTGAACCAAGCCTCCTCTCCTACGAGCAGTACTTC.

The chain combines TRBV11-2 with TRBJ1-6; TRBD1 agrees at 7 bases. This CDR3 comprises 17 residues. Looked up from germline, CDR1 is SGHAT and CDR2 is FQNNGV. Germline trimming cut 0 bases from V and 6 bases from J; bases unmatched to any gene: 8. This chain's CDR3 is CASSLDGRRDSNSPLHF. In nucleotides, the CDR3 is TGTGCCAGCAGCTTAGATGGCCGTCGGGACAGTAATTCACCCCTCCACTTT.

Comment on this clone: One junction end disagrees with the germline gene, perhaps due to a read error. The chain joins TRBV2 to TRBJ1-2; D remains unclear. The CDR3 is 12 amino acids. Germline V gene lookup returns CDR1 SNHLY and CDR2 FYNNEI. The CDR3 coding sequence is TGTGCCAGCAATGAAGGGCCCGGGGGCTACACCTTC. Translation: CASNEGPGGYTF.